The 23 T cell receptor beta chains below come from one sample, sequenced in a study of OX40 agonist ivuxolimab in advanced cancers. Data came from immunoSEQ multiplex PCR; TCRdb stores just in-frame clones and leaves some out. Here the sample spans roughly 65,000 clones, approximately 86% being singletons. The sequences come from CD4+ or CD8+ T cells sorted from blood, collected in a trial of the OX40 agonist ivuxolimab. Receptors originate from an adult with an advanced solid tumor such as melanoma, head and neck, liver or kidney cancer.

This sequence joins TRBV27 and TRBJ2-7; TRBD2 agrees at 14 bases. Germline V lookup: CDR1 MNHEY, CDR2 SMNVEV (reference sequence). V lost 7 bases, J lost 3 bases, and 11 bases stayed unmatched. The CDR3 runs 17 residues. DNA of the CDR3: TGTGCCAGCAAGCTTCGACTAGCGGGAGGGCCGGACTACGAGCAGTACTTC. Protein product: CASKLRLAGGPDYEQYF.

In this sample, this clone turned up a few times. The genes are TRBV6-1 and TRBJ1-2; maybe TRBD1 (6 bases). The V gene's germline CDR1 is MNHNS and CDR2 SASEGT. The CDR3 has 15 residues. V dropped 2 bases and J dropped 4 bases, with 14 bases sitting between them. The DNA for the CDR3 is TGTGCCAGCAGTGAACGGACAGATCGGCCCTATGGCTACACCTTC. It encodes CASSERTDRPYGYTF.

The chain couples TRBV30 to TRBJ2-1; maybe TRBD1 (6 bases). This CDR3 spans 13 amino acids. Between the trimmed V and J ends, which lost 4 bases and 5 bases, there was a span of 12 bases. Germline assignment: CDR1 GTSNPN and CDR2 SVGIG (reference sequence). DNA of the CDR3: TGTGCCTGGACCCGACAGGTAAACAATGAGCAGTTCTTC. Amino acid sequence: CAWTRQVNNEQFF.

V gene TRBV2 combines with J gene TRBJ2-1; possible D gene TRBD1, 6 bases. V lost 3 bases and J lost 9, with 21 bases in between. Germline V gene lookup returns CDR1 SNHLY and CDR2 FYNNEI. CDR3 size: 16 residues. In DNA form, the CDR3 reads TGTGCCAGCAGTGATTTTCGACAGGTCGCGATGGGTGAGCAGTTCTTC. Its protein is CASSDFRQVAMGEQFF. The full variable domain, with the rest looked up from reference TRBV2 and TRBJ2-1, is EPEVTQTPSHQVTQMGQEVILRCVPISNHLYFYWYRQILGQKVEFLVSFYNNEISEKSEIFDDQFSVERPDGSNFTLKIRSTKLEDSAMYFCASSDFRQVAMGEQFFGPGTRLTVL.

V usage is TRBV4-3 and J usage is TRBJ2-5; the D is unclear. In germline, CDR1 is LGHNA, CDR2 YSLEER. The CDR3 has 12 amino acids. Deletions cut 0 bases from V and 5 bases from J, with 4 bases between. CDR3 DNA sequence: TGCGCCAGCAGCCAAGATCGGGAGACCCAGTACTTC. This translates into CASSQDRETQYF.

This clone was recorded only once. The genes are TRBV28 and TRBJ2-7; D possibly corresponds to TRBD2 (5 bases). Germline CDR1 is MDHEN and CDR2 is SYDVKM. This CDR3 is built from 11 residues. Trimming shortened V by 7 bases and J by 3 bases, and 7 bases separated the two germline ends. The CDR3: CASTGYYEQYF. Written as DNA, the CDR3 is TGTGCCAGCACGGGGTACTACGAGCAGTACTTC.

The CDR3 sequence is CASSEQASRYSYEQYF. CDR3 coding DNA: TGTGCCAGCAGTGAACAGGCGTCGAGGTACTCCTACGAGCAGTACTTC. The chain employs TRBV6-1 and TRBJ2-7; no firm D call. The CDR3 has 16 amino acids. Trimming pared 2 bases from V and 0 bases from J, leaving 14 bases between. Germline V CDR1 and CDR2: MNHNS, SASEGT.

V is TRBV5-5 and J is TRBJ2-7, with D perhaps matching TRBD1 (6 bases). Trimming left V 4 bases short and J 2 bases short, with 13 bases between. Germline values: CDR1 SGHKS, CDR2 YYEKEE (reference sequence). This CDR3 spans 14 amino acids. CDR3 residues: CASSPRQAPYEQYF. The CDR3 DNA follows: TGTGCCAGCAGCCCGCGACAGGCACCCTACGAGCAGTACTTC.

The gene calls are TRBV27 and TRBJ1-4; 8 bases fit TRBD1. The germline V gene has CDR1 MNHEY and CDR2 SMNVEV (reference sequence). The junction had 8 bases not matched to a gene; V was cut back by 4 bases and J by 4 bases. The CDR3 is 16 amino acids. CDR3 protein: CASSWGSGGGNEKLFF. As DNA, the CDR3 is TGTGCCAGCAGTTGGGGATCAGGGGGCGGTAATGAAAAACTGTTTTTT.

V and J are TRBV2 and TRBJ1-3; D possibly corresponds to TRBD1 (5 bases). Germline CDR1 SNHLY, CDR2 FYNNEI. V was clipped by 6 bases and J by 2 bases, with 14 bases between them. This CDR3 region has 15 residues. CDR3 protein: CASSRGVGAGNTIYF. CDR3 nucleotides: TGTGCCAGCAGCCGCGGCGTGGGGGCTGGAAACACCATATATTTT.

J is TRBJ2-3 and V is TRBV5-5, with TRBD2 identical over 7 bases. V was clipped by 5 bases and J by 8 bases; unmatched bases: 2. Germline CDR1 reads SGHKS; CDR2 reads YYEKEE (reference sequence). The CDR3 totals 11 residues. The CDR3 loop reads CASSREVTQYF. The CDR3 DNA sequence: TGTGCCAGCAGTCGGGAGGTTACGCAGTATTTT.

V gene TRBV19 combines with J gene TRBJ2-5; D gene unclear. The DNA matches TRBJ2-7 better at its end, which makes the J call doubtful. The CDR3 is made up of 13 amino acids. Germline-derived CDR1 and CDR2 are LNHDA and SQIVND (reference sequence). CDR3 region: CASSTPPLYEQYF. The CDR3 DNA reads TGTGCCAGTAGTACACCTCCTTTGTACGAGCAGTACTTC.

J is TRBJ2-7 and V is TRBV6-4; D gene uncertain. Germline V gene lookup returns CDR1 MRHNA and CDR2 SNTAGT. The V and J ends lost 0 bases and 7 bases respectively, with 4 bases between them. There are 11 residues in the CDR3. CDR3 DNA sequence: TGTGCCAGCAGTGACTCCCGGGAGCAGTACTTC. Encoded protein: CASSDSREQYF.

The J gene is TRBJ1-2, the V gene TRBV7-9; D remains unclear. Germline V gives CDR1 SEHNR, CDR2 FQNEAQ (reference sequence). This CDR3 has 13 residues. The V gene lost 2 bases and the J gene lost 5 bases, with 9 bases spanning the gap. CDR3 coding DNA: TGTGCCAGCAGCTTACAAGGGCTGTATGGCTACACCTTC. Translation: CASSLQGLYGYTF.

CDR3 loop: CASSLNTGTFYEQYF. CDR3 coding DNA: TGCGCCAGCAGCCTCAACACCGGGACATTTTACGAGCAGTACTTC. J is TRBJ2-7 and V is TRBV4-3; tentative D call: TRBD1 (6 bases). Germline CDR1 is LGHNA and CDR2 is YSLEER. V was cut by 4 bases and J by 4 bases, with 17 bases left in between. The CDR3 sequence is 15 residues long.

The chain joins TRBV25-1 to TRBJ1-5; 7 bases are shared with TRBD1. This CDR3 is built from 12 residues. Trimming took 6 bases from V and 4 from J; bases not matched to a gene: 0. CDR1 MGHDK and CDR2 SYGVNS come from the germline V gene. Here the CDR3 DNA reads TGTGCCAGCAGACAGGGGAATCAGCCCCAGCATTTT. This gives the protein CASRQGNQPQHF.

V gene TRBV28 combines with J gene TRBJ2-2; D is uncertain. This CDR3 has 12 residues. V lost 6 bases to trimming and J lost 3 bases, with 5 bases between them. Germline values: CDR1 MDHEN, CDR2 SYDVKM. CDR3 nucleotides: TGTGCCAGCAGGAAGGACACCGGGGAGCTGTTTTTT. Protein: CASRKDTGELFF.

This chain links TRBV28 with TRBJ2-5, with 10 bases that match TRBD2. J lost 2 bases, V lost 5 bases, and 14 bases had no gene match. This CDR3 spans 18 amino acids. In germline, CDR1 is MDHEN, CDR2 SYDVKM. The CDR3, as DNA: TGTGCCAGCAGTCCAGTACTGCTAGCGGGAGTAGGGCAAGAGACCCAGTACTTC. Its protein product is CASSPVLLAGVGQETQYF. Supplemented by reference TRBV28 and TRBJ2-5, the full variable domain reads DVKVTQSSRYLVKRTGEKVFLECVQDMDHENMFWYRQDPGLGLRLIYFSYDVKMKEKGDIPEGYSVSREKKERFSLILESASTNQTSMYLCASSPVLLAGVGQETQYFGPGTRLLVL.

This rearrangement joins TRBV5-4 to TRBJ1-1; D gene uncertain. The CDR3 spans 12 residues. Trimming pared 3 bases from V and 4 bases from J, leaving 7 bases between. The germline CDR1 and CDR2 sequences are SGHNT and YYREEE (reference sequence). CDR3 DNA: TGTGCCAGCAGCTCCGAGGTCACTGAAGCTTTCTTT. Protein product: CASSSEVTEAFF. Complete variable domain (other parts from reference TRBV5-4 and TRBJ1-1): ETGVTQSPTHLIKTRGQQVTLRCSSQSGHNTVSWYQQALGQGPQFIFQYYREEENGRGNFPPRFSGLQFPNYSSELNVNALELDDSALYLCASSSEVTEAFFGQGTRLTVV.

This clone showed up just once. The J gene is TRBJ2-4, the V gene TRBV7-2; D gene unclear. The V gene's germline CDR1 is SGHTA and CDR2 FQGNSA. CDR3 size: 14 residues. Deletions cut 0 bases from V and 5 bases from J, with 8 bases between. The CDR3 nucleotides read TGTGCCAGCAGCTTAGCCGGAAGGGAAAACATTCAGTACTTC. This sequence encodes CASSLAGRENIQYF.

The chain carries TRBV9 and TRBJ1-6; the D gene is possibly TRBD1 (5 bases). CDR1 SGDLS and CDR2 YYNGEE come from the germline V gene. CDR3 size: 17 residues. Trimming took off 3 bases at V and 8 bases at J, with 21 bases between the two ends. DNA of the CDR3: TGTGCCAGCAGCGAACTGGCAGGGAGCCCTTTGGATTCACCCCTCCACTTT. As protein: CASSELAGSPLDSPLHF.

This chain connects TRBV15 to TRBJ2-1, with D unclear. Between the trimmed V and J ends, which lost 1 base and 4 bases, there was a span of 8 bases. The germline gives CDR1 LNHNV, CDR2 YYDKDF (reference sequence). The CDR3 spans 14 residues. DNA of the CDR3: TGTGCCACCAGCAGAGTATCTAGATACAATGAGCAGTTCTTC. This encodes CATSRVSRYNEQFF.

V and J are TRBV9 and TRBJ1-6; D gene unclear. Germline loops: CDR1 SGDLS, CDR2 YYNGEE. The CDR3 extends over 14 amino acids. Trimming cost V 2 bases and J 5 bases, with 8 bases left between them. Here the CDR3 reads CASSVTEDNSPLHF. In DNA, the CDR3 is TGTGCCAGCAGCGTGACGGAGGATAATTCACCCCTCCACTTT.